The entry that follows covers one T cell receptor (beta chain) sequence. It lacks a known antigen. One base away there is no much larger clone; base qualities are not given. Participants in the prospective study were enrolled through a virtual design, were aged about 18 to 89 years, and lived in approximately 24 United States geographic areas. In the prospective study, cohorts were assigned on the basis of participant-reported clinical history obtained from a screening survey and a study questionnaire. Recovered participants in ImmuneRACE Cohort 3 were defined as having two consecutive negative NP/OP PCR tests, clearance from a healthcare professional, or resolution of symptoms. Each participant in the prospective study had whole blood, serum and a nasopharyngeal or oropharyngeal swab collected by mobile phlebotomists. Prospective study participants could optionally give additional blood draws and questionnaires over a roughly two-month period. Prospective study blood samples were shipped either frozen or at room temperature before DNA extraction.

TCRbeta CDR3 regions were amplified from genomic DNA by means of the immunoSEQ Assay, a bias-controlled multiplex PCR. The authors' analysis ran thus. Within the assay, amplification of reference gene primers was used to estimate how many nucleated cells each sample contained. To quantify the absolute abundance of each unique TCRbeta CDR3 rearrangement, sequence reads were collapsed and filtered. Productive Simpson clonality was computed per sample as the square root of Simpson's diversity index over productive rearrangements. TCRdb retrieved this table from immuneACCESS and kept in-frame rearrangements only. Not all clones are present; in checked studies, unresolved V genes account for under half, and no reason is known for the remainder. V and J calls and clone size are those listed in that table; D and trimming were worked out from the DNA. Here the sample has approximately 130,000 clones; about 86% occur a single time. About 2.5% of the sample goes to the ten largest clones.

The data stem from a study of blood T cell repertoires in COVID-19 (dated by TCRdb to the early 2020s). General notes on the study: Collaborator samples came from the United States, Italy and Spain and covered acute and convalescent phases of COVID-19. The material from the prospective study consisted of cDNA or gDNA derived from T cells, B-cell-depleted T cells, or PBMCs. Deeply sampled blood TCRbeta repertoires from subjects exposed to, actively infected with, or recovered from COVID-19 were included in the dataset. The repertoires were released in a freely available public database meant as a resource for research on the immune response to SARS-CoV-2. The samples were drawn from two sources: the first 160 participants of the ongoing ImmuneRACE study, and 1,000 to 1,500 subjects contributed by 6 global collaborators. The sample metadata nearly always contained a de-identified subject ID, COVID-19 status, age in years and sex. HLA class I and class II types, where available, came from metadata supplied by the sample provider rather than from assay-based typing. Points the paper makes about the study in general: The amount of clinical and demographic metadata varied by source and participant and was provided uncurated.

The CDR3 holds 12 amino acids from the cysteine to the phenylalanine. Only the CDR3 region is kept as DNA, spanning 36 bases read in frame from base 1. The V end gives up 6 bases and the J end 7 bases, leaving 6 bases in the junction not matched to a gene. The germline V gene supplies CDR1 WSHSY and CDR2 SAAADI. The TCR was taken from a woman in her forties or fifties who had recovered from COVID-19. This chain is built from TRBV10-2 and TRBJ2-7; 7 bases in between match TRBD2. Material for sequencing was PBMCs or T cells enriched from blood (not recorded which). CDR3 region: CASRWSAGEQYF. The nucleotide sequence is given as TGCGCCAGCAGGTGGTCAGCGGGGGAGCAGTACTTC.